These 24 T cell receptor beta chains were all obtained from the same sample, sequenced in a study of cytomegalovirus exposure and HLA in healthy donors. The PCR had 60 Vbeta and 13 Jbeta primers. Here immunoSEQ multiplex PCR was the method, and the copy in TCRdb shows in-frame clones only, minus some. This sample yields tens of thousands of clones, of which about two thirds are seen a single time; roughly 3.2% belongs to the top ten. Material: PBMCs. These receptors all come from a woman aged 30 to 39 in good health and CMV-seronegative.

The chain joins TRBV5-1 to TRBJ2-7; 8 nucleotides align to TRBD2. V lost 0 bases to trimming and J lost 1 base; unmatched junction nucleotides: 6. CDR1 and CDR2 (germline): SGHRS, YFSETQ. The CDR3 is 16 residues long. The CDR3 DNA is TGCGCCAGCAGCTTGGATGGTAGCGGGGCATCCTACGAGCAGTACTTC. It specifies CASSLDGSGASYEQYF.

The V and J genes are TRBV30 and TRBJ2-1; possible D gene TRBD2, 6 bases. Looked up from germline, CDR1 is GTSNPN and CDR2 is SVGIG (reference sequence). V was cut by 0 bases and J by 1 base, with 10 bases left in between. The CDR3 extends over 15 amino acids. DNA for the CDR3: TGTGCCTGGAGTGTATTGGCGGGATCCTACAATGAGCAGTTCTTC. Translating it yields CAWSVLAGSYNEQFF.

The chain couples TRBV2 to TRBJ2-2; TRBD1 might be the D (6 bases). The CDR3 loop spans 13 amino acids. CDR1 and CDR2 (germline): SNHLY, FYNNEI. V dropped 6 bases and J dropped 4 bases, with 9 bases sitting between them. CDR3 coding DNA: TGTGCCAGCAGAGGGACACTCACCGGGGAGCTGTTTTTT. It is translated as CASRGTLTGELFF. Drawing the rest from reference TRBV2 and TRBJ2-2, the complete variable domain is EPEVTQTPSHQVTQMGQEVILRCVPISNHLYFYWYRQILGQKVEFLVSFYNNEISEKSEIFDDQFSVERPDGSNFTLKIRSTKLEDSAMYFCASRGTLTGELFFGEGSRLTVL.

The genes are TRBV30 and TRBJ2-5; a possible D gene is TRBD2 (6 bases). Looked up from germline, CDR1 is GTSNPN and CDR2 is SVGIG (reference sequence). The V gene lost 0 bases and the J gene lost 3 bases, with 11 bases spanning the gap. CDR3 size: 14 residues. This CDR3 reads CAWSVLSGKETQYF. The CDR3, as DNA: TGTGCCTGGAGTGTACTTAGCGGAAAAGAGACCCAGTACTTC.

This sequence joins TRBV6-5 and TRBJ2-5, with TRBD2 matching 12 bases. V shed 8 bases and J 2 bases; nucleotides not matched to a gene: 6. The CDR3 has 15 residues. Looked up from germline, CDR1 is MNHEY and CDR2 is SVGAGI. The CDR3 DNA sequence: TGTGCCAGCGGCGGACTAGCGGGGCCGCAAGAGACCCAGTACTTC. It specifies CASGGLAGPQETQYF.

This clone has a count of ten or more. The chain couples TRBV6-4 to TRBJ2-2; 9 bases fit TRBD2. Germline CDR1 is MRHNA and CDR2 is SNTAGT. V dropped 0 bases and J dropped 4; count of bases not matched to a gene: 0. The CDR3 is made up of 15 amino acids. In nucleotides, the CDR3 is TGTGCCAGCAGTGACTCTAGCGGGAGCACCGGGGAGCTGTTTTTT. It specifies CASSDSSGSTGELFF.

The CDR3 sequence: CASRPGLASAEGYF. The CDR3 bases are TGTGCCAGCAGGCCGGGACTAGCGTCTGCAGAGGGGTACTTC. The chain recombines TRBV27 with TRBJ2-7; 10 bases map to TRBD2. Germline values: CDR1 MNHEY, CDR2 SMNVEV (reference sequence). The CDR3 contains 14 residues. V shed 6 bases, J shed 12 bases, and the junction held 14 bases outside the gene matches.

V gene TRBV6-5 combines with J gene TRBJ2-1, with D maybe TRBD1 (5 bases). Germline CDR1 is MNHEY and CDR2 is SVGAGI. V was shortened by 2 bases and J by 7 bases, with 6 bases between the two germline ends. The length of the CDR3 is 12 residues. The CDR3 loop is CASSYAGNEQFF. The CDR3 DNA reads as TGTGCCAGCAGTTACGCAGGGAATGAGCAGTTCTTC.

The chain employs TRBV4-2 and TRBJ2-2, with 10 positions matching TRBD2. The germline gives CDR1 LGHNA, CDR2 YNFKEQ. V shed 6 bases and J 5 bases; nucleotides not matched to a gene: 6. This CDR3 is 15 amino acids long. CDR3 region: CASSQTSGFTGELFF. CDR3 nucleotides: TGTGCCAGCAGTCAGACTAGCGGGTTTACCGGGGAGCTGTTTTTT.

The chain couples TRBV4-1 to TRBJ1-3, with TRBD1 matching over 7 bases. This CDR3 contains 18 residues. J was trimmed by 4 bases and V by 0 bases; bases with no gene match: 12. CDR1 and CDR2 (germline): MGHRA, YSYEKL. CDR3 protein: CASSQDRIRGLGGNTIYF. The CDR3 region has the DNA TGCGCCAGCAGCCAAGATCGGATTAGGGGGCTTGGGGGAAACACCATATATTTT.

V gene TRBV12-2 combines with J gene TRBJ1-4; the D call in the table, TRBD1, was not verified against the DNA. TRBV12-2 represents a pseudogene. CDR3 length equals 15 residues. CDR3 sequence: CASRLLGQHYWKLFF. The CDR3 region has the DNA TGTGCAAGTCGCTTATTGGGCCAGCATTATTGGAAACTGTTTTTT.

There are a few counts of this clone. CDR3 sequence (DNA): TGTGCCAGCACCCACTCCCAGGGCAATGAGCAGTTCTTC. Translated: CASTHSQGNEQFF. J is TRBJ2-1 and V is TRBV11-2, with D maybe TRBD1 (5 bases). V was clipped by 7 bases and J by 6 bases, with 13 bases between them. The length of the CDR3 is 13 residues. Germline V gives CDR1 SGHAT, CDR2 FQNNGV.

CDR3 bases: TGTGCCAGCAGAGCGACTTTGGAGAACACTGAAGCTTTCTTT. Residues: CASRATLENTEAFF. This rearrangement joins TRBV9 to TRBJ1-1; D not resolved. From germline, CDR1 is SGDLS and CDR2 YYNGEE. The CDR3 spans 14 residues. The germline V and J ends were trimmed by 5 bases and 1 base, with 12 bases remaining between them.

The chain is built from TRBV15 and TRBJ1-5; no definite D call. This CDR3 has 15 amino acids. V lost 0 bases and J lost 2, with 8 bases in between. Germline CDR1 LNHNV, CDR2 YYDKDF (reference sequence). CDR3 amino acids: CATSRDRRGNQPQHF. CDR3 bases: TGTGCCACCAGCAGAGATAGGCGGGGCAATCAGCCCCAGCATTTT.

The J gene is TRBJ2-1, the V gene TRBV30; the match to TRBD1 covers 7 bases. Germline CDR1 GTSNPN, CDR2 SVGIG (reference sequence). Trimming removed 0 bases from V and 5 bases from J; junction bases left unmatched: 16. CDR3 length equals 18 residues. The CDR3 protein is CAWSVYPVLGQRHNEQFF. CDR3 nucleotide sequence: TGTGCCTGGAGTGTATATCCTGTCTTGGGACAGAGACACAATGAGCAGTTCTTC.

The chain combines TRBV21-1 with TRBJ1-2; TRBD1 reflects the table's D call only, with no check against the DNA. TRBV21-1 is marked as a pseudogene. This CDR3 spans 17 amino acids. This chain's CDR3 is CASKKVDPRTACYGYTF. In DNA, the CDR3 is TGTGCCAGCAAAAAAGTAGACCCTCGGACAGCTTGCTATGGCTACACCTTC.

V is TRBV6-5 and J is TRBJ2-7, with D perhaps matching TRBD1 (5 bases). Germline CDR1 reads MNHEY; CDR2 reads SVGAGI. Trimming pared 2 bases from V and 2 bases from J, leaving 7 bases between. CDR3 length: 13 amino acids. CDR3 residues: CASSYRGPYEQYF. CDR3 nucleotides: TGTGCCAGCAGTTACAGGGGTCCCTACGAGCAGTACTTC.

The chain uses TRBV5-1 and TRBJ2-1, with 7 bases identical to TRBD2. CDR1 SGHRS and CDR2 YFSETQ come from the germline V gene. V lost 0 bases, J lost 7 bases, and 10 bases stayed unmatched. The CDR3 sequence is 16 residues long. Here the CDR3 reads CASSLAVVGGRNEQFF. CDR3 coding DNA: TGCGCCAGCAGCTTGGCCGTGGTGGGAGGGAGGAATGAGCAGTTCTTC. Based on the CDR3 plus reference TRBV5-1 and TRBJ2-1, the full variable domain is KAGVTQTPRYLIKTRGQQVTLSCSPISGHRSVSWYQQTPGQGLQFLFEYFSETQRNKGNFPGRFSGRQFSNSRSEMNVSTLELGDSALYLCASSLAVVGGRNEQFFGPGTRLTVL.

This clone has only a few counts. The chain employs TRBV2 and TRBJ2-7; TRBD2 is a possible D gene (6 bases). Trimming left V 7 bases short and J 6 bases short, with 19 bases between. The CDR3 contains 14 residues. The germline V gene has CDR1 SNHLY and CDR2 FYNNEI. CDR3 loop: CASTVGEAGVEQYF. In DNA form, the CDR3 reads TGTGCCAGCACCGTGGGGGAGGCGGGCGTCGAGCAGTACTTC. The full variable domain, rest sourced from reference TRBV2 and TRBJ2-7, is EPEVTQTPSHQVTQMGQEVILRCVPISNHLYFYWYRQILGQKVEFLVSFYNNEISEKSEIFDDQFSVERPDGSNFTLKIRSTKLEDSAMYFCASTVGEAGVEQYFGPGTRLTVT.

This chain joins TRBV7-9 and TRBJ2-7; TRBD1 matches at 7 bases. CDR1 SEHNR and CDR2 FQNEAQ come from the germline V gene (reference sequence). Trimming took 2 bases from V and 0 from J; bases not matched to a gene: 4. This CDR3 has 15 amino acids. The CDR3 coding sequence is TGTGCCAGCAGCTTATCGTACAGGGGCTCCTACGAGCAGTACTTC. It specifies CASSLSYRGSYEQYF.

This clone occurred a few times. The chain employs TRBV2 and TRBJ2-1; TRBD2 matches at 12 bases. V gave up 6 bases and J gave up 2 bases; unmatched junction bases: 5. This CDR3 has 16 amino acids. The germline V gene has CDR1 SNHLY and CDR2 FYNNEI. Written as DNA, the CDR3 is TGTGCCAGCAGGCTAGCGGGGGGGCTACCCTACAATGAGCAGTTCTTC. Translation gives CASRLAGGLPYNEQFF.

On this clone itself: In this CDR3 the conserved last residue, phenylalanine or tryptophan, is missing, so a read error is likely. The DNA is left out, because the CDR3 cannot be placed on it with certainty; the CDR3 is given as TCRdb lists it. This rearrangement joins TRBV1 to TRBJ2-7; the tabulated D call, TRBD2, remains unverified against the DNA. TRBV1 is an annotated pseudogene. Termini included, the CDR3 measures 18 amino acids. The CDR3 is CTSSQEFVPGQGVIAGAI.

The rearrangement links TRBV29-1 to TRBJ1-1, with D hard to call. The germline gives CDR1 SQVTM, CDR2 ANQGSEA. The CDR3 covers 13 residues. V was pared by 3 bases and J by 6 bases, with 14 bases between. The CDR3 spells CSVDIGGRAEAFF. CDR3 DNA sequence: TGCAGCGTTGATATTGGAGGGAGAGCTGAAGCTTTCTTT.

The chain combines TRBV6-1 with TRBJ2-1; 13 positions match TRBD2. Germline V gives CDR1 MNHNS, CDR2 SASEGT. The CDR3 consists of 19 residues. V shed 4 bases and J 2 bases; nucleotides not matched to a gene: 11. The DNA for the CDR3 is TGTGCCAGCAGTGTCCTTGGACTAGCGGGGGAAGGACCCTACAATGAGCAGTTCTTC. Its protein is CASSVLGLAGEGPYNEQFF.